This T cell receptor beta chain comes out of a study of CD8 T cells in Susac syndrome. CDR1 and CDR2 (germline): SGHRS, YFSETQ. J gave up 0 bases and V 4 bases, and 9 bases lay outside the gene matches. The CDR3 spans 19 residues. Random-hexamer reverse transcription was applied to roughly 0.5 to 1 ug RNA. TCR beta CDR3 was amplified by immunoSEQ covering 54 Vbeta and 13 Jbeta. TCRdb reanalysed the immunoSEQ multiplex PCR reads using MiXCR and keeps one entry per CDR3 protein. The repertoire holds approximately 200,000 distinct CDR3 sequences, about 90% seen once, with about 0.15% in the top ten. This chain links TRBV5-1 with TRBJ2-1; TRBD2 matches 14 bases. Sample: CD8+ T cells from PBMCs. The source of this sequence is a human donor with multiple sclerosis. CDR3 DNA: TGCGCCAGCAGCCGGACTAGCGGGGGGCGGACGAGCTCCTACAATGAGCAGTTCTTC. This sequence encodes CASSRTSGGRTSSYNEQFF.